This T cell receptor (beta chain) emerged from a study of regulatory T cells in long-lasting Graves disease. The wider study: Graves' patients, newly diagnosed, had taken antithyroid drugs under 3 months.

Construction of the TCR beta libraries employed iRepertoire HTBI primers in conjunction with Arm-PCR of CDR3 regions. TCRdb used MiXCR to reprocess the multiplex PCR reads, holding one entry per CDR3 protein. The sample lists about 500,000 distinct CDR3 sequences, around 15% occurring once. This clonotype was counted only a few times. Antigen: not known. Indicated time point: newly diagnosed GD, antithyroid drugs for less than 3 months. Extracted RNA from PBMCs served as the source of the TCR library. V lost 3 bases to trimming and J lost 0 bases, with 9 bases between them. Germline-derived CDR1 and CDR2 are LNHDA and SQIVND (reference sequence). The CDR3 runs to 15 residues. Study findings and constraints: Public clonotype sharing was higher in persistent than newly diagnosed patients.

This sample was shared with a second study, whose subject was T cells in Graves' hyperthyroidism and ophthalmopathy. That source adds: Diagnostic decisions used clinical symptoms, serum thyroxine and TRAb, thyroid ultrasound and orbital computed tomography. First-round RT-PCR with HTBI primers amplified the TCR CDR3 region.

The chain employs TRBV19 and TRBJ2-1; no reliable D call. This specimen consisted of peripheral blood mononuclear cells (PBMCs), obtained at new diagnosis, from a patient treated with antithyroid drugs. This clonotype was obtained from a man aged 35 to 55 with Graves disease. CDR3 protein: CASSIGQNSYNEQFF. CDR3 sequence (DNA): TGTGCCAGTAGTATTGGTCAAAACTCCTACAATGAGCAGTTCTTC.